This T cell receptor (beta chain) came from a study of stem cell transplantation in POMP-related autoinflammatory disease. Study context: Hypothesis: faulty thymoproteasomes impair CD8+ T-cell selection, skewing TRB repertoires.

For this clone: Its antigen is not identified.

Trimming cost V 2 bases and J 6 bases, with 8 bases left between them. Germline V gene lookup returns CDR1 MNHEY and CDR2 SVGAGI. The CDR3 is made up of 13 amino acids. Findings and caveats of the study: Across all analyzed T-cell subsets, patients with PRAID tended toward reduced diversity and increased clonality. In PRAID patients, the number of distinct TRB V-J gene pairings was restricted.

Produced via immunoSEQ multiplex PCR; TCRdb's table is partial and in-frame only. The sample carries thousands of clones, 90% to 95% recorded once. PRAID featured immunodeficiency plus autoinflammation. The chain carries TRBV6-5 and TRBJ1-5, with no clear D. This TCR came from a human donor with POMP-related autoinflammation and immune dysregulation (PRAID). The source was CD8+ T cells from PBMCs, collected before stem cell transplantation. In DNA, the CDR3 is TGTGCCAGCAGTTACAGTCCAGGTCAGCCCCAGCATTTT. Translation: CASSYSPGQPQHF.